A single sample is the source of the 27 T cell receptor beta chains below, sequenced in a study of shared clonotypes between healthy human individuals. The method was immunoSEQ multiplex PCR; TCRdb's version includes in-frame clones alone and lacks a portion of them. The sample has roughly 120,000 clones; around 73% are singletons. The sequenced sample was memory CD8+ T cells sorted from blood. Subset of the sample: CD45RO+ cells pooled with CCR7-negative TemRA cells. The receptors stem from a woman aged 25 to 45 in good health.

V and J are TRBV15 and TRBJ2-5; no firm D call. In germline, CDR1 is LNHNV, CDR2 YYDKDF (reference sequence). Trimming cost V 0 bases and J 3 bases, with 8 bases left between them. The CDR3 totals 14 residues. CDR3 sequence reads: CATSRDLVEETQYF. The CDR3 nucleotides are TGTGCCACCAGCAGAGATCTGGTCGAAGAGACCCAGTACTTC.

The chain is built from TRBV28 and TRBJ2-2; D is perhaps TRBD2 (6 bases). V lost 6 bases and J lost 1, with 12 bases in between. CDR3 length equals 15 residues. The germline V gene has CDR1 MDHEN and CDR2 SYDVKM. The CDR3 here is CASSYVRGNTGELFF. CDR3 DNA sequence: TGTGCCAGCAGCTACGTGCGGGGGAACACCGGGGAGCTGTTTTTT.

The chain links TRBV5-1 to TRBJ2-7, with D perhaps being TRBD1 or TRBD2 (5 bases each). This CDR3 spans 16 amino acids. The germline CDR1 and CDR2 sequences are SGHRS and YFSETQ. V was pared by 5 bases and J by 3 bases, with 21 bases between. The CDR3 loop reads CASSTGPMEHLYEQYF. The CDR3 nucleotides read TGCGCCAGCAGTACGGGACCGATGGAGCACCTCTACGAGCAGTACTTC. The full variable domain, completed using reference TRBV5-1 and TRBJ2-7, is KAGVTQTPRYLIKTRGQQVTLSCSPISGHRSVSWYQQTPGQGLQFLFEYFSETQRNKGNFPGRFSGRQFSNSRSEMNVSTLELGDSALYLCASSTGPMEHLYEQYFGPGTRLTVT.

V and J are TRBV27 and TRBJ2-1; D is unresolved. Per germline, CDR1 MNHEY and CDR2 SMNVEV (reference sequence). V gave up 7 bases and J gave up 0 bases, with 13 bases separating them. This CDR3 spans 15 amino acids. The CDR3 DNA follows: TGTGCCAGCACCTCCCGGCTCCGCTCCTACAATGAGCAGTTCTTC. It is translated as CASTSRLRSYNEQFF.

This chain links TRBV29-1 with TRBJ2-3, with TRBD1 as a possible D gene (6 bases). Germline CDR1 and CDR2: SQVTM and ANQGSEA. The CDR3 has 13 residues. V lost 2 bases and J 3 bases, leaving 9 bases between the germline ends. Here the CDR3 reads CSVETTGTDTQYF. CDR3 in DNA: TGCAGCGTTGAAACCACAGGGACAGATACGCAGTATTTT.

The gene calls are TRBV4-1 and TRBJ2-1, with 7 bases aligning to TRBD1. The CDR3 length is 12 residues. With V trimmed by 4 bases and J by 9 bases, 3 bases remained unmatched. Germline CDR1 and CDR2: MGHRA and YSYEKL. The CDR3 nucleotides read TGCGCCAGCAGCCGCCGGGACAGTGAGCAGTTCTTC. It is translated as CASSRRDSEQFF.

This clone was observed a handful of times. The chain couples TRBV28 to TRBJ2-5; D may correspond to TRBD1 or TRBD2 (6 bases each). Deletions cut 3 bases from V and 7 bases from J, with 15 bases between. The CDR3 has 14 amino acids. Germline V gene lookup returns CDR1 MDHEN and CDR2 SYDVKM. The CDR3 reads CASSFPGGTRTQYF. In DNA form, the CDR3 reads TGTGCCAGCAGTTTCCCGGGCGGGACACGGACCCAGTACTTC.

The V and J genes are TRBV25-1 and TRBJ2-7; D might be TRBD1 (6 bases). CDR3 size: 15 residues. The germline gives CDR1 MGHDK, CDR2 SYGVNS. V shed 3 bases and J shed 2 bases, with 14 bases lying between them. For the CDR3, the DNA is TGTGCCAGCAGTGATGGACAGACAGAACCCTACGAGCAGTACTTC. Its protein product is CASSDGQTEPYEQYF.

This clone was detected only a few times. J is TRBJ2-1 and V is TRBV10-1, with 7 positions matching TRBD2. Trimming cost V 4 bases and J 10 bases; bases outside gene matches: 10. CDR1 is WNHNN and CDR2 is SYGVQD in the germline V gene (reference sequence). The CDR3 runs 14 residues. CDR3 bases: TGCGCCAGCAGTGGCGGACTAGGTGGTATAGAGCAGTTCTTC. This sequence encodes CASSGGLGGIEQFF.

This clone was seen a single time. CDR3 residues: CASSTLGRLHADTQYF. The CDR3 nucleotides read TGTGCCAGTAGTACCCTGGGGAGACTTCACGCAGATACGCAGTATTTT. The V and J genes are TRBV19 and TRBJ2-3; D perhaps matches TRBD2 (5 bases). Germline V lookup: CDR1 LNHDA, CDR2 SQIVND (reference sequence). This CDR3 region has 16 residues. Trimming pared 4 bases from V and 4 bases from J, leaving 18 bases between.

This chain connects TRBV25-1 to TRBJ2-5; 8 nucleotides align to TRBD1. The CDR3 is made up of 15 amino acids. The germline V gene encodes CDR1 MGHDK and CDR2 SYGVNS. The junction had 7 bases not matched to a gene; V was cut back by 4 bases and J by 3 bases. The CDR3 sequence is CASSGTLQGEETQYF. As DNA, the CDR3 is TGTGCCAGCAGTGGTACCCTACAGGGGGAAGAGACCCAGTACTTC.

This chain connects TRBV7-8 to TRBJ1-5, with 7 bases lining up with TRBD1. With 2 bases clipped from V and 7 bases from J, the junction kept 8 bases outside the gene matches. Germline loops: CDR1 SGHVS, CDR2 FQNEAQ. The CDR3 is 15 amino acids. CDR3 sequence: CASSLSGGIQQPQHF. In DNA form, the CDR3 reads TGTGCCAGCAGCTTATCAGGGGGGATACAGCAGCCCCAGCATTTT.

The DNA for the CDR3 is TGTGCCAGCAGTCTCCCCAGCCTGAACACTGAAGCTTTCTTT. It translates to CASSLPSLNTEAFF. J is TRBJ1-1 and V is TRBV28; D gene unclear. Germline assignment: CDR1 MDHEN and CDR2 SYDVKM. Trimming removed 5 bases from V and 0 bases from J, with 10 bases in between. The CDR3 is 14 amino acids.

This clone was detected a few times. The J gene is TRBJ2-7, the V gene TRBV9; D remains ambiguous. V gave up 0 bases and J gave up 6 bases, with 7 bases separating them. Germline CDR1 and CDR2: SGDLS and YYNGEE. The CDR3 totals 12 residues. The CDR3 loop is CASSVGLGEQYF. The CDR3 bases are TGTGCCAGCAGCGTAGGTCTGGGCGAGCAGTACTTC.

The chain carries TRBV6-1 and TRBJ2-7; D not certain. The CDR3 sequence is 18 residues long. Germline CDR1 MNHNS, CDR2 SASEGT. Trimming removed 0 bases at V and 4 bases at J, with 22 bases between. CDR3 sequence reads: CASSEAYSDHGPAYEQYF. In DNA form, the CDR3 reads TGTGCCAGCAGTGAAGCCTATTCCGACCACGGCCCGGCTTACGAGCAGTACTTC.

The rearrangement links TRBV27 to TRBJ2-7, with 13 nucleotides matching TRBD2. The V gene end was trimmed by 6 bases and the J gene end by 4 bases; junction bases not matched to a gene: 12. Germline CDR1 reads MNHEY; CDR2 reads SMNVEV (reference sequence). This CDR3 is 17 amino acids long. The CDR3 DNA reads TGTGCCAGCAGCGGACTAGCGGGAGCGGGGGGGAGTTACGAGCAGTACTTC. This gives the protein CASSGLAGAGGSYEQYF.

V gene TRBV10-2 combines with J gene TRBJ2-7; D is possibly TRBD2 (6 bases). Trimming took off 6 bases at V and 6 bases at J, with 18 bases between the two ends. CDR3 length: 14 residues. Germline V gene lookup returns CDR1 WSHSY and CDR2 SAAADI. The CDR3 DNA reads as TGCGCCAGCAGCTACCTAGCGAACTTTCCCGAGCAGTACTTC. This encodes CASSYLANFPEQYF.

A few counts support this clone. The V gene is TRBV7-8, the J gene TRBJ2-2; D remains ambiguous. This CDR3 is 13 amino acids long. CDR1 and CDR2 from the germline V gene are SGHVS and FQNEAQ. The ends were cut back, 2 bases at V and 5 bases at J, with 6 bases in the middle. In nucleotides, the CDR3 is TGTGCCAGCAGCTTATCCGAGACCGGGGAGCTGTTTTTT. Its translation is CASSLSETGELFF.

This clone was picked up a small number of times. V and J are TRBV6-1 and TRBJ1-2; TRBD1 agrees at 9 bases. CDR1 and CDR2 from the germline V gene are MNHNS and SASEGT. Trimming cost V 6 bases and J 1 base; bases outside gene matches: 3. The CDR3 extends over 14 amino acids. This CDR3 reads CASRQGAGNYGYTF. CDR3 bases: TGTGCCAGCAGACAGGGGGCCGGTAACTATGGCTACACCTTC.

The rearrangement uses TRBV14 and TRBJ2-2; 7 positions match TRBD2. This CDR3 is built from 13 residues. The trim removed 2 bases at V and 7 bases at J, leaving 1 base unmatched. CDR1 and CDR2 from the germline V gene are SGHDN and FVKESK. The CDR3 here is CASSQRGGGELFF. As DNA, the CDR3 is TGTGCCAGCAGCCAACGCGGGGGCGGGGAGCTGTTTTTT.

The table lists this clone with many counts. V and J are TRBV2 and TRBJ2-4, with TRBD1 identical over 8 bases. Germline V gene data show CDR1 as SNHLY and CDR2 as FYNNEI. J was trimmed by 6 bases and V by 6 bases; bases with no gene match: 7. This CDR3 is 14 amino acids long. CDR3: CASSLETGVNIQYF. In DNA form, the CDR3 reads TGTGCCAGCAGCCTAGAGACAGGGGTAAACATTCAGTACTTC.

This clone has more than one count but fewer than ten. The rearrangement uses TRBV27 and TRBJ2-7; 7 nucleotides line up with TRBD2. Germline V gives CDR1 MNHEY, CDR2 SMNVEV (reference sequence). This CDR3 is built from 19 residues. The V gene end was trimmed by 0 bases and the J gene end by 2 bases; junction bases not matched to a gene: 16. The CDR3 sequence is CASSLSHSYIGAGTYEQYF. The DNA of the CDR3 is TGTGCCAGCAGTTTATCTCATTCTTACATAGGAGCGGGAACCTACGAGCAGTACTTC.

The chain carries TRBV6-5 and TRBJ2-5; D is unclear. V dropped 5 bases and J dropped 5 bases, with 12 bases sitting between them. The CDR3 runs to 13 residues. Germline values: CDR1 MNHEY, CDR2 SVGAGI. CDR3 sequence reads: CASSGVKGETQYF. CDR3 nucleotide sequence: TGTGCCAGCAGTGGAGTAAAGGGTGAGACCCAGTACTTC.

For this clone: A far larger clone is one nucleotide away, so this likely arose from a read error. The chain is built from TRBV28 and TRBJ2-7; D unresolved. V lost 10 bases, J lost 1 base, and 23 bases lay in between. Germline V gene data show CDR1 as MDHEN and CDR2 as SYDVKM. The CDR3 covers 16 residues. The CDR3 loop reads CATTRLADGSSYEQYF. For the CDR3, the DNA is TGTGCCACAACCCGCCTGGCGGATGGATCGTCCTACGAGCAGTACTTC.

This clone was detected ten times or more. The genes are TRBV10-3 and TRBJ1-5, with D uncertain. V gave up 0 bases and J gave up 7 bases, with 16 bases separating them. The CDR3 length is 16 residues. Germline-derived CDR1 and CDR2 are ENHRY and SYGVKD. CDR3 coding DNA: TGTGCCATCAGTGAGTCGTCGAACATGATAAAGCAGCCCCAGCATTTT. Amino acids: CAISESSNMIKQPQHF.

As to this clone: The same CDR3 also results from other DNA sequences found in this sample. V usage is TRBV9 and J usage is TRBJ2-7; no reliable D call. V lost 4 bases to trimming and J lost 1 base, with 12 bases between them. The germline gives CDR1 SGDLS, CDR2 YYNGEE. CDR3 length: 14 amino acids. CDR3 sequence reads: CASSPRTESYEQYF. In DNA, the CDR3 is TGTGCCAGCAGCCCCCGGACCGAATCCTACGAGCAGTACTTC.

The chain is built from TRBV5-1 and TRBJ2-5; D is tentatively TRBD1 or TRBD2 (5 bases each). This CDR3 comprises 15 residues. V lost 3 bases to trimming and J lost 5 bases, with 17 bases between them. Germline V gene data show CDR1 as SGHRS and CDR2 as YFSETQ. For the CDR3, the DNA is TGCGCCAGCAGCTCCCGGGACGCAGGTTCGGAGACCCAGTACTTC. Its translation: CASSSRDAGSETQYF. The full variable domain, in which reference TRBV5-1 and TRBJ2-5 provide the parts outside the CDR3, is KAGVTQTPRYLIKTRGQQVTLSCSPISGHRSVSWYQQTPGQGLQFLFEYFSETQRNKGNFPGRFSGRQFSNSRSEMNVSTLELGDSALYLCASSSRDAGSETQYFGPGTRLLVL.